The present T cell receptor beta chain was sequenced within a study of blood T cell repertoires in COVID-19. Profiled with immunoSEQ multiplex PCR; TCRdb holds only in-frame clones, not every one. This sample yields about 57,000 clones, of which about nine tenths are seen a single time; about 4.7% belongs to the top ten. Germline V CDR1 and CDR2: MNHEY, SVGEGT. There are 15 residues in the CDR3. With V trimmed by 2 bases and J by 7 bases, 3 bases remained unmatched. The TCR originated in a human donor in a cohort sampled during active COVID-19. Source material: peripheral blood. The chain carries TRBV6-2 or TRBV6-3 and TRBJ1-4, with 11 bases matching TRBD1. Written as DNA, the CDR3 is TGTGCCAGCAGTTACGGCGGGACAGGGGGTGAAAAACTGTTTTTT. It specifies CASSYGGTGGEKLFF.